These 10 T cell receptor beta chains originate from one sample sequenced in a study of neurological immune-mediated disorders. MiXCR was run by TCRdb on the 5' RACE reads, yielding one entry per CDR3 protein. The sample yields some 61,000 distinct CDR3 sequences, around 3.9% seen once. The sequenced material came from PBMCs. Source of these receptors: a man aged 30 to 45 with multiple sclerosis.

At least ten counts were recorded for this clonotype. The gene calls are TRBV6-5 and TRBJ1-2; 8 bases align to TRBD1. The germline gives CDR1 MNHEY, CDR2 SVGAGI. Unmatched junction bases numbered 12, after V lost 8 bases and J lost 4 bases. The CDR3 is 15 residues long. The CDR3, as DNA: TGTGCCAGCGTCCCCGCCCAGGGGGCATTCTATGGCTACACCTTC. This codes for CASVPAQGAFYGYTF.

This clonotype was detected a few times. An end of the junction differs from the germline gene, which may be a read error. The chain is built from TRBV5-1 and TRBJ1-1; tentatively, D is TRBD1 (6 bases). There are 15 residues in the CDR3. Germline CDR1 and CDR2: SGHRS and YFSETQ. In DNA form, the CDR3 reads TGCGCCAACAGCTTGAATACAGGGTTGAACACTGAAGCTTTCTTT. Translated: CANSLNTGLNTEAFF. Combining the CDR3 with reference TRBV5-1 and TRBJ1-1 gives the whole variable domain KAGVTQTPRYLIKTRGQQVTLSCSPISGHRSVSWYQQTPGQGLQFLFEYFSETQRNKGNFPGRFSGRQFSNSRSEMNVSTLELGDSALYLCANSLNTGLNTEAFFGQGTRLTVV.

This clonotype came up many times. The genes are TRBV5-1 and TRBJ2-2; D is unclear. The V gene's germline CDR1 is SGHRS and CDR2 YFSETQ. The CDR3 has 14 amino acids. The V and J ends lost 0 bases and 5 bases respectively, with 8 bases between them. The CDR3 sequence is CASSLDSSTGELFF. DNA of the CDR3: TGCGCCAGCAGCTTGGATTCCTCTACCGGGGAGCTGTTTTTT. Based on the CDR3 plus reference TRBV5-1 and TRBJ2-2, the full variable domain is KAGVTQTPRYLIKTRGQQVTLSCSPISGHRSVSWYQQTPGQGLQFLFEYFSETQRNKGNFPGRFSGRQFSNSRSEMNVSTLELGDSALYLCASSLDSSTGELFFGEGSRLTVL.

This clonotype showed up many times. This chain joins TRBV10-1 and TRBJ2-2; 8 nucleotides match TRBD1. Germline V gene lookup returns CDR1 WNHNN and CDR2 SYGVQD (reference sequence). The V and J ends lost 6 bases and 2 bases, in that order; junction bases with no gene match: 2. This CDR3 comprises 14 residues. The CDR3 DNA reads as TGCGCCAGCAGCTCAGGGGGCAACACCGGGGAGCTGTTTTTT. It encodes CASSSGGNTGELFF.

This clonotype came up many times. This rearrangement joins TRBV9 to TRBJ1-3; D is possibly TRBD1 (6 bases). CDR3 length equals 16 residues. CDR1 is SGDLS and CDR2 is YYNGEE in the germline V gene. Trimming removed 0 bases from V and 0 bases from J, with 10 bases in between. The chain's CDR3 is CASSVGTASSGNTIYF. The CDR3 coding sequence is TGTGCCAGCAGCGTAGGGACAGCAAGCTCTGGAAACACCATATATTTT.

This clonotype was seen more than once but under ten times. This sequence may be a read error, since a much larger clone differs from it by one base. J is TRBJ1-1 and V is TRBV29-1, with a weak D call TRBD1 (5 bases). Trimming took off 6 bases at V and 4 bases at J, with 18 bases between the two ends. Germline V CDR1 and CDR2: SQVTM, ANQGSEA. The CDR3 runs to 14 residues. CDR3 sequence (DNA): TGCAGCGTCACCCGCGTGGGAGGGACCACTGAAGCTTTCTTT. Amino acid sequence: CSVTRVGGTTEAFF.

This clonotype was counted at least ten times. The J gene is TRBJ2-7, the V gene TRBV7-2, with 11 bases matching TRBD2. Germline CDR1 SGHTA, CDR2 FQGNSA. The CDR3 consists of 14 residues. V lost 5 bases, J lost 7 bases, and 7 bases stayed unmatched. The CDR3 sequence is CASSATSGTGEQYF. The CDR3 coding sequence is TGTGCCAGCAGCGCGACTAGCGGGACGGGTGAGCAGTACTTC.

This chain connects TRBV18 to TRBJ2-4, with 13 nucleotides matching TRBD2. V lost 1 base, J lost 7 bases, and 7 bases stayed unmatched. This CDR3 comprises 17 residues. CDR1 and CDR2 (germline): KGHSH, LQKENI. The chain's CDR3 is CASSPLGTSGVLNIQYF. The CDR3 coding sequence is TGTGCCAGCTCACCACTCGGGACTAGCGGGGTCTTGAACATTCAGTACTTC.

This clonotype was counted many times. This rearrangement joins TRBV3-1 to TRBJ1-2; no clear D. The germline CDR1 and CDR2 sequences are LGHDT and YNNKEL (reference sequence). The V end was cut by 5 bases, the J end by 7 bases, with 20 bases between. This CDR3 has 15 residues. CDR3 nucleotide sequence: TGTGCCAGCAGCTCAACTCCGGCCACCGACGGTGGCTACACCTTC. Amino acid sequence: CASSSTPATDGGYTF.

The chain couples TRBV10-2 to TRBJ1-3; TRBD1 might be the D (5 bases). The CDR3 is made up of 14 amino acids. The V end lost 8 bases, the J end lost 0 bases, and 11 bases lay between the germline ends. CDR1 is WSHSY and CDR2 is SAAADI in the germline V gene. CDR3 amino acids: CASHTGSSGNTIYF. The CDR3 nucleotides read TGCGCCAGCCACACAGGAAGCTCTGGAAACACCATATATTTT.